The sample holds many counts of the clone carrying this T cell receptor (beta chain). Its specificity is unknown. This entry belongs to a study of naive and memory T cell subsets. Findings and caveats of the study: Potentially, T cell activation and differentiation skew this RNA-based measurement.

TCR cDNA received a 3' ligated oligonucleotide that carried a UMI. Whole-blood samples were 2 to 3 ml of peripheral blood from healthy adult volunteers. Input was roughly 1 to 1000 ng of DNase-treated total RNA without cell sorting. The SP2 primer and nested alpha and beta constant region primers amplified ligated cDNA in four rounds. Reverse transcription of blood and skin TCR RNA was primed at alpha and beta constant regions. In TCRdb, the UMI-ligation and nested PCR reads were re-called with MiXCR into one record per CDR3 protein. The table has fewer than 30,000 distinct CDR3 sequences, around 5% seen once. The V end was cut by 5 bases, the J end by 7 bases, with 21 bases between. CDR1 is DFQATT, CDR2 SNEGSKA, per germline (reference sequence). The CDR3 loop spans 16 amino acids.

The rearrangement links TRBV20-1 to TRBJ1-6, with D tentatively TRBD1 (6 bases). Sequencing was carried out using blood. The receptor's source is an adult in good health. The DNA for the CDR3 is TGCAGTGCTCCTACCCGCCCCGGACAGAGGAATTCACCCCTCCACTTT. Translating it yields CSAPTRPGQRNSPLHF.